This entry lists 5 T cell receptor beta chains sequenced from one sample in a study of T cell responses to AZD1222 COVID-19 vaccine. Measured with immunoSEQ multiplex PCR; TCRdb has only the in-frame clones, and not every one. The sample lists about 130,000 clones; about 86% were seen once. The sequences come from peripheral blood, collected on day 0 of AZD1222 vaccination. The origin of the receptors is an adult in good health.

This chain uses TRBV5-1 with TRBJ1-1; D is unclear. This CDR3 is built from 14 residues. The V gene's germline CDR1 is SGHRS and CDR2 YFSETQ. Trimming cost V 2 bases and J 0 bases, with 8 bases left between them. The CDR3 region is CASSFEQLNTEAFF. DNA of the CDR3: TGCGCCAGCAGCTTCGAACAGTTGAACACTGAAGCTTTCTTT.

The V gene is TRBV5-1, the J gene TRBJ2-3, with D perhaps assigned TRBD1 or TRBD2 (5 bases each). Germline loops: CDR1 SGHRS, CDR2 YFSETQ. CDR3 length: 16 amino acids. Trimming removed 3 bases from V and 5 bases from J, with 19 bases in between. The CDR3 reads CASSSGTGNGRDTQYF. CDR3 nucleotide sequence: TGCGCCAGCAGCTCCGGGACGGGCAACGGAAGAGATACGCAGTATTTT.

This clone occurred a few times. This sequence joins TRBV7-9 and TRBJ1-4, with 10 bases lining up with TRBD1. Germline assignment: CDR1 SEHNR and CDR2 FQNEAQ (reference sequence). The CDR3 spans 15 residues. The V and J ends lost 5 bases and 8 bases, in that order; junction bases with no gene match: 8. DNA for the CDR3: TGTGCCAGCAGCCCAGGGACAGGGGAAAGCGAAAAACTGTTTTTT. Translation: CASSPGTGESEKLFF.

This rearrangement joins TRBV5-1 to TRBJ1-1, with TRBD1 identical over 10 bases. Germline V gene lookup returns CDR1 SGHRS and CDR2 YFSETQ. The V segment lost 0 bases and the J segment 4 bases; nucleotides outside the gene matches: 0. The CDR3 runs 14 residues. In DNA form, the CDR3 reads TGCGCCAGCAGCTTGGGGGACAGGGGCACTGAAGCTTTCTTT. This gives the protein CASSLGDRGTEAFF.

The genes are TRBV11-2 and TRBJ1-3; 8 bases fit TRBD1. CDR3 size: 19 residues. Germline CDR1 and CDR2: SGHAT and FQNNGV. Losses at the gene ends were 5 bases for V and 0 bases for J; bases not matched to a gene: 15. In DNA, the CDR3 is TGTGCCAGCAGCCTGCATCCCGGGACAGGAATTTCCTCTGGAAACACCATATATTTT. Encoded protein: CASSLHPGTGISSGNTIYF.